This T cell receptor beta chain was captured by sequencing in a study of blood T cell repertoires in COVID-19 (dated by TCRdb to the early 2020s). Regarding the research as a whole: Collaborator samples came from the United States, Italy and Spain and covered acute and convalescent phases of COVID-19. Where available, HLA class I and class II types were taken from metadata supplied by the sample provider and were not determined by assay-based typing. The material from the prospective study consisted of cDNA or gDNA derived from T cells, B-cell-depleted T cells, or PBMCs. Deeply sampled blood TCRbeta repertoires from subjects exposed to, actively infected with, or recovered from COVID-19 were included in the dataset. Samples came from the ongoing ImmuneRACE study (first 160 participants) plus 1,254 subjects from 6 global collaborators. A de-identified subject ID, COVID-19 status, age in years and sex were almost always included in the sample metadata. The repertoires were released in a freely available public database meant as a resource for research on the immune response to SARS-CoV-2. Overall results and qualifications from the work: The amount of clinical and demographic metadata varied by source and participant and was provided uncurated.

This clone has only one observation. No cognate antigen has been identified for it. No much larger clone exists at a distance of one base, and base qualities are not known. The germline V gene specifies MDHEN as CDR1 and SYDVKM as CDR2. Compared with germline, V lacks 6 bases and J lacks 5 bases; bases without a gene match: 19. Spanning cysteine to phenylalanine, the CDR3 consists of 17 amino acids. The retained sequence is limited to the CDR3, 51 bases, with the frame set at the first base. In Seattle, one collaborating source enrolled patients while the infection was active and tracked those patients longitudinally over the course of disease. Each collaborating institution followed its own protocols to collect whole blood in K2EDTA tubes. For TCRbeta analysis, collaborator samples were shipped as frozen whole blood, as isolated PBMCs, or as DNA extracted from either sample type. TCRbeta CDR3 regions were amplified from genomic DNA using the immunoSEQ Assay, a bias-controlled multiplex PCR. Per the source publication's procedure: The number of nucleated cells in each sample was estimated from the amplification of reference gene primers within the assay. To quantify the absolute abundance of each unique TCRbeta CDR3 rearrangement, sequence reads were collapsed and filtered. For each sample, productive Simpson clonality was calculated by taking the square root of Simpson's diversity index across productive rearrangements. The table comes from immuneACCESS by way of TCRdb, which keeps in-frame sequences with V and J called. Part of the clones is missing from these tables; in studies checked, under half for an unresolved V gene and the rest for unknown reasons. V, J and clone size reflect that table, while D and trimming were determined from the DNA. Counted in this sample were about 120,000 clones; around 87% of them appeared once. In total, the top ten clones hold 3.8% of the sample.

The chain was built from TRBV28 and TRBJ2-7, and TRBD1 aligns with 7 junction nucleotides. This receptor was identified in a woman aged 60 to 75 with COVID-19, enrolled during active disease. The sequencing sample was made of peripheral blood. The CDR3 here reads CASRYLFPTGSEDEQYF. The nucleotide sequence reads as follows: TGTGCCAGCAGATACCTCTTCCCGACAGGGTCGGAGGACGAGCAGTACTTC.